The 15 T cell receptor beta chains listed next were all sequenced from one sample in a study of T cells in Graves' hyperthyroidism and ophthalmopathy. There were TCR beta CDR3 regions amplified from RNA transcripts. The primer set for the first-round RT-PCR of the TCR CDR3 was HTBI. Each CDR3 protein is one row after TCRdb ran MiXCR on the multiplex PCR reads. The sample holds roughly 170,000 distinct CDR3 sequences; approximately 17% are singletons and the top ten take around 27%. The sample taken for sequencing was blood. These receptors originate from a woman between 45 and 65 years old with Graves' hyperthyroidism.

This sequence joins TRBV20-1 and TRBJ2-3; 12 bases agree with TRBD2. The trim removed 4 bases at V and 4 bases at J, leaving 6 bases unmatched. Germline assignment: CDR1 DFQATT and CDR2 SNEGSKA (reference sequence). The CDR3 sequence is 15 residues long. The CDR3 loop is CSATGLAGRPDTQYF. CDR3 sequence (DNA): TGCAGTGCTACCGGACTAGCGGGAAGGCCAGATACGCAGTATTTT.

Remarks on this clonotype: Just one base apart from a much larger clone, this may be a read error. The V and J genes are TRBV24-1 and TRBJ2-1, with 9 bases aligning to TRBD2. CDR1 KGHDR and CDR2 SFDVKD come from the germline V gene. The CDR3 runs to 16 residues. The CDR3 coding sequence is TGTGCCACCAGTGATCTTCAGCGGGGGGTTGACAATGGGCAGTTCTTC. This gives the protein CATSDLQRGVDNGQFF.

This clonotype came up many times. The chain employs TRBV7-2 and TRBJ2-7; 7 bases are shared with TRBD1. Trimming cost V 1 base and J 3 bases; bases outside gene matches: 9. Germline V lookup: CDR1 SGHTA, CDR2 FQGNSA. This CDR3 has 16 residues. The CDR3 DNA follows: TGTGCCAGCAGCTTAGGATCCGGGACAGAGATCTACGAGCAGTACTTC. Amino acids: CASSLGSGTEIYEQYF.

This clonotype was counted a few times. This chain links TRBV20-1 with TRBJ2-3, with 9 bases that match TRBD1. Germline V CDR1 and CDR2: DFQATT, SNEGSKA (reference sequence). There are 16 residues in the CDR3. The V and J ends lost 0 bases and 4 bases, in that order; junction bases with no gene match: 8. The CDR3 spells CSARDAYRGPADTQYF. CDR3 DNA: TGCAGTGCTAGAGACGCATACAGGGGGCCGGCAGATACGCAGTATTTT.

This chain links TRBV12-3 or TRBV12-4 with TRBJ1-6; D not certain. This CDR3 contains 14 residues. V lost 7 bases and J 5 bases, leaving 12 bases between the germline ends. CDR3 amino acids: CASTKTQNNSPLHF. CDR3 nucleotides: TGTGCCAGCACCAAGACCCAGAATAATTCACCCCTCCACTTT.

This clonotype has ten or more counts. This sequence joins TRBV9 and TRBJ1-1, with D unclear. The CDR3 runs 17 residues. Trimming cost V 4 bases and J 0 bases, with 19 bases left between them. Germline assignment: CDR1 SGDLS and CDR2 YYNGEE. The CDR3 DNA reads TGTGCCAGCAGCCCCTCGGCAAGCATACACATGAACACTGAAGCTTTCTTT. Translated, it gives CASSPSASIHMNTEAFF.

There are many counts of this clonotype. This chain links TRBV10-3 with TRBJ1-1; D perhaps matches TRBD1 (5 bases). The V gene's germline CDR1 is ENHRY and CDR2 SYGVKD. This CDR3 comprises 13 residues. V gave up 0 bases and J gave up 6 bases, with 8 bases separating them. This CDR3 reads CAISESGGSEAFF. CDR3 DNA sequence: TGTGCCATCAGTGAGTCTGGGGGGTCTGAAGCTTTCTTT.

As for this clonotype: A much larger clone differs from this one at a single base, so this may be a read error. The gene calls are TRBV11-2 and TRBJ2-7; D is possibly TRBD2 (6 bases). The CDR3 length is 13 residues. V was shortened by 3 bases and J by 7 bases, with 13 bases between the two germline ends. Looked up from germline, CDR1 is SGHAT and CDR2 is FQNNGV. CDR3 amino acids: CASSLLGGPEQYF. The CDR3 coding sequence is TGTGCCAGCAGCTTGTTGGGAGGCCCTGAGCAGTACTTC.

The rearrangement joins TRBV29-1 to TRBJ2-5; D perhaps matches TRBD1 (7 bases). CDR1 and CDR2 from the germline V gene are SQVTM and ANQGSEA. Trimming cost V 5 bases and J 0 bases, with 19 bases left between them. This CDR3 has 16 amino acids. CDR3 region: CSVQGGERAYQETQYF. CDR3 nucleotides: TGCAGCGTTCAGGGGGGCGAAAGGGCCTACCAAGAGACCCAGTACTTC. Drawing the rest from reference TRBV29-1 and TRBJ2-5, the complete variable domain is SAVISQKPSRDICQRGTSLTIQCQVDSQVTMMFWYRQQPGQSLTLIATANQGSEATYESGFVIDKFPISRPNLTFSTLTVSNMSPEDSSIYLCSVQGGERAYQETQYFGPGTRLLVL.

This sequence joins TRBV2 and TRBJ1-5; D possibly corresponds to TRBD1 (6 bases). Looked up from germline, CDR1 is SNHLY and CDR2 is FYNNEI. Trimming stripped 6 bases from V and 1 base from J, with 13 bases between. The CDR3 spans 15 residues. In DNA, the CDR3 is TGTGCCAGCAGGGCCCCAGGGGCCAGCAATCAGCCCCAGCATTTT. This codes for CASRAPGASNQPQHF.

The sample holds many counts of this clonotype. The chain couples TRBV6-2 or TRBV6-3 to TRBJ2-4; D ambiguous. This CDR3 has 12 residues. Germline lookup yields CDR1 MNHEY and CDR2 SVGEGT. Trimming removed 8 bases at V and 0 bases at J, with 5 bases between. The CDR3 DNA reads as TGTGCCAGCTCCGAAGCCAAAAACATTCAGTACTTC. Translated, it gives CASSEAKNIQYF.

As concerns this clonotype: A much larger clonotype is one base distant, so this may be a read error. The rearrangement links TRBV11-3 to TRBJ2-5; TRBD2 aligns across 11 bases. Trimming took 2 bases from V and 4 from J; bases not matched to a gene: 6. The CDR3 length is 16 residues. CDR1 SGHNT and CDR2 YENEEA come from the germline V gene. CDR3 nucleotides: TGTGCCAGCAGCTTATCCGGACTAGCGGGTAGAGAGACCCAGTACTTC. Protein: CASSLSGLAGRETQYF.

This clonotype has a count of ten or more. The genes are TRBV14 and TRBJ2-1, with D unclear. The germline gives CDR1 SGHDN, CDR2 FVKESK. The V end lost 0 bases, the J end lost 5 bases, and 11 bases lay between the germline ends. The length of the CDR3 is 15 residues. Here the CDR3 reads CASSQDLTGNNEQFF. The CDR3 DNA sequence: TGTGCCAGCAGCCAAGATCTTACCGGAAACAATGAGCAGTTCTTC.

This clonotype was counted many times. Here the CDR3 DNA reads TGTGCCAGCACCCCCGGGACTAGGGGCCGGCGTGGGCAAGAGACCCAGTACTTC. This sequence encodes CASTPGTRGRRGQETQYF. The chain is built from TRBV2 and TRBJ2-5, with TRBD2 matching 8 bases. CDR3 length equals 18 residues. Germline V gene lookup returns CDR1 SNHLY and CDR2 FYNNEI. Trimming at V came to 7 bases and at J to 2 bases, leaving 18 bases not matched to a gene.

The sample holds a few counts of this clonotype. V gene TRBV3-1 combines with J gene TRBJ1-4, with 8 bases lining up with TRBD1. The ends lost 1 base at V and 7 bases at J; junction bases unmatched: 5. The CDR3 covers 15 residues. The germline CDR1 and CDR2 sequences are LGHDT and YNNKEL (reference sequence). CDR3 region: CASSQGARGPEKLFF. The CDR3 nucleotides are TGTGCCAGCAGCCAAGGAGCCAGGGGGCCTGAAAAACTGTTTTTT.